This paragraph covers one T cell receptor (beta chain) sequence. Its antigen is as yet unknown. The table came from immunoSEQ multiplex PCR; TCRdb's copy has only in-frame clones and leaves some out. The sample yields around 150,000 clones, more than 75% seen once. Germline CDR1 reads LNHDA; CDR2 reads SQIVND (reference sequence). This CDR3 is 14 amino acids long. V lost 5 bases, J lost 1 base, and 11 bases lay in between. These donors were members of the roughly 120-subject validation cohort, a group separate from the approximately 670-subject first cohort. The sample is drawn from a study of cytomegalovirus exposure and HLA in healthy donors. The study, taken as a whole, reports: Subsequent analysis of the 100 to 150 validation repertoires found a tendency for first-cohort TCR clusters to co-occur. The classifier reportedly diagnosed cytomegalovirus status with high sensitivity and specificity. Researchers catalogued under 200 TCR beta chains as cytomegalovirus-associated.

The sample was PBMCs. The TCR sequence derives from a man between 18 and 29 years old in good health and CMV-seronegative. This chain connects TRBV19 to TRBJ1-1, with D possibly matching TRBD1 (5 bases). In nucleotides, the CDR3 is TGTGCCAGTAGTCCCCTTACAGGGAACACTGAAGCTTTCTTT. This gives the protein CASSPLTGNTEAFF.